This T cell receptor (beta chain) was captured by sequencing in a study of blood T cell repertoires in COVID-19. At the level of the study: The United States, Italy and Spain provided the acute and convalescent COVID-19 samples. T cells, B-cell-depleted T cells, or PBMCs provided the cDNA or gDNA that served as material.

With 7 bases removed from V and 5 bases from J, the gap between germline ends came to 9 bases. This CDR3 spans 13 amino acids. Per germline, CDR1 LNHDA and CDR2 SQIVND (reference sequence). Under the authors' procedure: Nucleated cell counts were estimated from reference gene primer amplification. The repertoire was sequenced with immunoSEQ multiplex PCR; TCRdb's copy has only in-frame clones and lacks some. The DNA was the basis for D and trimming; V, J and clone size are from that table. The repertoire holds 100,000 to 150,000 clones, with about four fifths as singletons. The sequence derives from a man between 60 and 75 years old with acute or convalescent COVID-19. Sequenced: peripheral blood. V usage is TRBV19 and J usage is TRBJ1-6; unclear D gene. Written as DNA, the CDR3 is TGTGCCAGTAAGGAGGCCCATAATTCACCCCTCCACTTT. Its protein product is CASKEAHNSPLHF.